The sequence of this T cell receptor (beta chain) was determined in a study of shared clonotypes between healthy human individuals. General study results and limits: Large sequencing depth failed to make sorted-subset sequencing complete, rarefaction showed. Clonotype sharing among the donors was expected to vary with sequencing depth.

Splitting the CD4+ cells yielded a CD45RA+ naive subset and a CD45RA-negative memory subset. Each replicate PCR on the sorted subsets used 200 ng DNA (around 31,000 T cell genomes). Repertoires were generated with immunoSEQ multiplex PCR, while TCRdb's copy carries only in-frame clones and drops some. The data hold some 2,400,000 clones, with more than 90% observed a single time. Of note for this clone: Its cognate antigen is unknown.

This clonotype originated in a man between 18 and 29 years old in good health. Sequenced: naive CD4+ T cells sorted from blood. Described subset: CD45RA+ positively selected.

The CDR3 coding sequence is TGTGCCAGCTCACCACCGGCCGAGGGTCAGGGCTACACCTTC. This gives the protein CASSPPAEGQGYTF. This sequence joins TRBV18 and TRBJ1-2; D call uncertain. Germline CDR1 is KGHSH and CDR2 is LQKENI. V was pared by 0 bases and J by 8 bases, with 13 bases between. The CDR3 consists of 14 residues.